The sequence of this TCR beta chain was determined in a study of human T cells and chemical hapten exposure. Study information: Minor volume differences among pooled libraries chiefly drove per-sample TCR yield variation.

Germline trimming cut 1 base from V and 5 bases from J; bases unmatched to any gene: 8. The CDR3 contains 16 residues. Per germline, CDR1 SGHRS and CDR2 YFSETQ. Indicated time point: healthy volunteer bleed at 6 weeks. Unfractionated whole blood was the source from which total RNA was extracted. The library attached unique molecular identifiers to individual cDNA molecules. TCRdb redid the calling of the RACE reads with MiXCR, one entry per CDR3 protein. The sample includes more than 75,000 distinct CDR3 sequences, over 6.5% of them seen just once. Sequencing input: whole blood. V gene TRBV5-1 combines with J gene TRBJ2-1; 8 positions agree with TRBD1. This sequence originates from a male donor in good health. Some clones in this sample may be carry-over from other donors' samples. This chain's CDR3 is CASSLSSTGVNNEQFF. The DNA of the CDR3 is TGCGCCAGCAGCTTGTCCTCGACAGGGGTGAACAATGAGCAGTTCTTC.